This is a list of T cell receptor beta chains from one sample in a study of beta chain features in type 1 diabetes. Assay: immunoSEQ multiplex PCR; the TCRdb copy retains only in-frame clones and omits some. The table shows 120,000 to 150,000 clones, with roughly 53% occurring only once. The specimen was Tregs from blood. These receptors were obtained from a man younger than 35 in good health. Each CDR3 is given with its conserved first and last residue. The order of the fields is V gene, clone size, J gene, D gene, CDR3 protein, CDR3 DNA. A D gene is named only where the DNA matches it firmly. The size field is filled for only some rows; it gives once, few, many or a size class.

v_gene: TRBV6-5
abundance: .
j_gene: TRBJ2-3
d_gene: .
CDR3aa: CASSYSGGTDTQYF
CDR3nt: TGTGCCAGCAGTTACTCCGGAGGCACAGATACGCAGTATTTT

v_gene: TRBV29-1
abundance: .
j_gene: TRBJ1-2
d_gene: .
CDR3aa: CSVVQGDYGYTF
CDR3nt: TGCAGCGTTGTTCAGGGTGACTATGGCTACACCTTC

v_gene: TRBV19
abundance: .
j_gene: TRBJ1-5
d_gene: .
CDR3aa: CASSIEGQGPSQPQHF
CDR3nt: TGTGCCAGTAGTATAGAAGGGCAGGGCCCATCTCAGCCCCAGCATTTT

v_gene: TRBV28
abundance: few
j_gene: TRBJ1-6
d_gene: TRBD1
CDR3aa: CASSWPGQGTSPLHF
CDR3nt: TGTGCCAGCAGTTGGCCGGGACAGGGTACATCACCCCTCCACTTT

v_gene: TRBV6-5
abundance: .
j_gene: TRBJ1-1
d_gene: .
CDR3aa: CASSYNGRLPRGAFF
CDR3nt: TGTGCCAGCAGTTATAACGGACGGCTGCCCCGGGGAGCTTTCTTT

v_gene: TRBV18
abundance: .
j_gene: TRBJ1-1
d_gene: TRBD1
CDR3aa: CASSQTGGDTEAFF
CDR3nt: TGTGCCAGCTCACAAACAGGGGGTGACACTGAAGCTTTCTTT

v_gene: TRBV29-1
abundance: .
j_gene: TRBJ1-1
d_gene: .
CDR3aa: CSVLHGETEAFF
CDR3nt: TGCAGCGTCCTACACGGGGAAACTGAAGCTTTCTTT

v_gene: TRBV11-1
abundance: .
j_gene: TRBJ2-5
d_gene: .
CDR3aa: CASRSEETQYF
CDR3nt: TGTGCCAGCAGGAGTGAGGAGACCCAGTACTTC

v_gene: TRBV15
abundance: .
j_gene: TRBJ2-7
d_gene: TRBD2
CDR3aa: CATSRGGLAGDEQYF
CDR3nt: TGTGCCACCAGCAGAGGGGGGCTAGCGGGAGACGAGCAGTACTTC

v_gene: TRBV29-1
abundance: few
j_gene: TRBJ2-1
d_gene: TRBD2
CDR3aa: CSVGGLALGEQFF
CDR3nt: TGCAGCGTTGGAGGACTAGCGTTGGGTGAGCAGTTCTTC

v_gene: TRBV6-4
abundance: .
j_gene: TRBJ1-5
d_gene: TRBD1
CDR3aa: CASSDPTGVNQPQHF
CDR3nt: TGTGCCAGCAGTGACCCGACAGGGGTCAATCAGCCCCAGCATTTT

v_gene: TRBV7-2
abundance: few
j_gene: TRBJ2-7
d_gene: .
CDR3aa: CASSPRAFYSYEQYF
CDR3nt: TGTGCCAGCAGCCCGAGGGCCTTCTACTCCTACGAGCAGTACTTC

v_gene: TRBV28
abundance: .
j_gene: TRBJ1-5
d_gene: .
CDR3aa: CASRKLGQPQHF
CDR3nt: TGTGCCAGCAGAAAACTCGGTCAGCCCCAGCATTTT

v_gene: TRBV29-1
abundance: few
j_gene: TRBJ2-1
d_gene: TRBD2
CDR3aa: CSVDSTSGSTGEQFF
CDR3nt: TGCAGCGTTGATTCGACTAGCGGGAGTACGGGTGAGCAGTTCTTC

v_gene: TRBV18
abundance: .
j_gene: TRBJ1-2
d_gene: .
CDR3aa: CASSPNREGYGYTF
CDR3nt: TGTGCCAGCTCACCCAACAGGGAAGGCTATGGCTACACCTTC